This entry describes one TCR beta chain. Its target is not known. The data stem from a study of T cell responses to AZD1222 COVID-19 vaccine. Profiled with immunoSEQ multiplex PCR; TCRdb holds only in-frame clones, not every one. The top ten hold less than 1.6% of the sample, which has 84,000 or so clones, roughly nine tenths seen once. Study-wide points: Spike-wide coverage was observed for vaccine-associated CD4 TCRs, with dominant responses at 160-218 and 743-854.

The origin of this receptor is an adult in good health. This sample comprised peripheral blood, obtained on day 0 of AZD1222 vaccination.

Here the CDR3 reads CASSETSRVSEAFF. CDR3 nucleotides: TGTGCCAGCAGTGAGACAAGCCGTGTTTCTGAAGCTTTCTTT. The chain links TRBV2 to TRBJ1-1; D gene ambiguous. V shed 3 bases and J shed 6 bases, with 14 bases lying between them. This CDR3 has 14 residues. Germline lookup yields CDR1 SNHLY and CDR2 FYNNEI.